These 22 T cell receptor beta chains share one sample of origin, sequenced in a study of beta chain features in type 1 diabetes. The whole isolated RNA underwent reverse transcription, so sequencing captured expressed TCRB transcripts. Measured with immunoSEQ multiplex PCR; TCRdb has only the in-frame clones, and not every one. This repertoire shows 300,000 to 450,000 clones, around a fifth found once; its top ten account for approximately 0.046%. Sequencing used naive CD4+ T cells from blood. These receptors were obtained from a woman in her late teens or twenties in good health.

This clone was seen only a few times. The rearrangement uses TRBV5-1 and TRBJ1-5; D call uncertain. The CDR3 length is 14 residues. The germline gives CDR1 SGHRS, CDR2 YFSETQ. Trimming removed 7 bases at V and 4 bases at J, with 15 bases between. In DNA form, the CDR3 reads TGCGCCAGCGCCCCCACGGGAGGGAATCAGCCCCAGCATTTT. Translation gives CASAPTGGNQPQHF.

The CDR3 loop reads CASGLVTGGFNQPQHF. For the CDR3, the DNA is TGTGCTAGTGGTTTGGTAACAGGGGGGTTCAATCAGCCCCAGCATTTT. J is TRBJ1-5 and V is TRBV12-5; 8 nucleotides line up with TRBD1. This CDR3 comprises 16 residues. V lost 0 bases, J lost 3 bases, and 4 bases stayed unmatched. Germline CDR1 reads LGHNT; CDR2 reads FRNRAP.

The table lists this clone with a few counts. The gene calls are TRBV29-1 and TRBJ2-1; possibly TRBD2 for D (6 bases). This CDR3 is built from 13 residues. Deletions cut 0 bases from V and 12 bases from J, with 15 bases between. Germline V gene data show CDR1 as SQVTM and CDR2 as ANQGSEA. CDR3 loop: CSVEENSGTPQFF. CDR3 sequence (DNA): TGCAGCGTTGAAGAGAACTCCGGGACTCCGCAGTTCTTC.

The rearrangement joins TRBV5-1 to TRBJ1-1; no clear D. This CDR3 comprises 14 residues. The germline CDR1 and CDR2 sequences are SGHRS and YFSETQ. Between the trimmed V and J ends, which lost 4 bases and 1 base, there was a span of 11 bases. The CDR3 DNA reads as TGCGCCAGCAGCAATGATGGGCAGAACACTGAAGCTTTCTTT. Amino acids: CASSNDGQNTEAFF.

The gene calls are TRBV19 and TRBJ2-7; D is undetermined. Germline CDR1 LNHDA, CDR2 SQIVND (reference sequence). This CDR3 has 13 residues. The V end lost 5 bases, the J end lost 2 bases, and 10 bases lay between the germline ends. CDR3 DNA: TGTGCCAGTAGTGTCCACAGAGCCTACGAGCAGTACTTC. This sequence encodes CASSVHRAYEQYF.

There are a few counts of this clone. The chain combines TRBV4-1 with TRBJ1-1, with D possibly matching TRBD1 (5 bases). This CDR3 is 14 amino acids long. V lost 1 base and J 8 bases, leaving 14 bases between the germline ends. Germline loops: CDR1 MGHRA, CDR2 YSYEKL. The CDR3 DNA reads as TGCGCCAGCAGCCAAGCGCGACACGACAGCGAAGCTTTCTTT. As protein: CASSQARHDSEAFF.

The genes are TRBV5-1 and TRBJ1-1, with a tentative D call TRBD1 (6 bases). Germline V lookup: CDR1 SGHRS, CDR2 YFSETQ. V was shortened by 3 bases and J by 3 bases, with 12 bases between the two germline ends. This CDR3 comprises 14 residues. The CDR3 region has the DNA TGCGCCAGCAGCTCAGGGGCGCGAGACACTGAAGCTTTCTTT. Amino acids: CASSSGARDTEAFF. Combining the CDR3 with reference TRBV5-1 and TRBJ1-1 gives the whole variable domain KAGVTQTPRYLIKTRGQQVTLSCSPISGHRSVSWYQQTPGQGLQFLFEYFSETQRNKGNFPGRFSGRQFSNSRSEMNVSTLELGDSALYLCASSSGARDTEAFFGQGTRLTVV.

The gene calls are TRBV5-6 and TRBJ1-5, with TRBD1 identical over 7 bases. The CDR3 spans 15 residues. Germline assignment: CDR1 SGHDT and CDR2 YYEEEE. The J segment lost 5 bases and the V segment lost 4 bases, leaving 9 bases of the junction unmatched. The CDR3 region is CASSRRDRPYQPQHF. In DNA form, the CDR3 reads TGTGCCAGCAGCCGCCGGGACAGACCCTATCAGCCCCAGCATTTT.

CDR3 in DNA: TGTGCCAGCAGCGCTCGTGCGGGTTACACAGATACGCAGTATTTT. Its translation: CASSARAGYTDTQYF. This sequence joins TRBV9 and TRBJ2-3, with a weak D call TRBD2 (5 bases). Between the trimmed V and J ends, which lost 3 bases and 2 bases, there was a span of 13 bases. CDR1 and CDR2 from the germline V gene are SGDLS and YYNGEE. The CDR3 consists of 15 residues. Complete variable domain (other parts from reference TRBV9 and TRBJ2-3): DSGVTQTPKHLITATGQRVTLRCSPRSGDLSVYWYQQSLDQGLQFLIQYYNGEERAKGNILERFSAQQFPDLHSELNLSSLELGDSALYFCASSARAGYTDTQYFGPGTRLTVL.

The chain is built from TRBV19 and TRBJ1-4; D is unresolved. CDR1 is LNHDA and CDR2 is SQIVND in the germline V gene (reference sequence). Trimming took off 5 bases at V and 3 bases at J, with 10 bases between the two ends. The CDR3 is 14 amino acids. The CDR3 bases are TGTGCCAGTAGTCACGGTCAGGCTAATGAAAAACTGTTTTTT. Translation: CASSHGQANEKLFF.

The V gene is TRBV10-3, the J gene TRBJ1-2; unclear D gene. CDR3 size: 13 residues. The ends were cut back, 0 bases at V and 5 bases at J, with 7 bases in the middle. Per the germline V gene, CDR1 is ENHRY and CDR2 is SYGVKD. The CDR3 nucleotides are TGTGCCATCAGTGAGTCGCGAGGGTATGGCTACACCTTC. Encoded protein: CAISESRGYGYTF.

The rearrangement joins TRBV7-6 to TRBJ2-7, with D maybe TRBD2 (6 bases). The germline V gene has CDR1 SGHVS and CDR2 FNYEAQ. The CDR3 consists of 15 residues. Trimming took off 4 bases at V and 1 base at J, with 14 bases between the two ends. In DNA form, the CDR3 reads TGTGCCAGCAGCTCCCACGGCGGGATTTCCTACGAGCAGTACTTC. Its protein product is CASSSHGGISYEQYF. Complete variable domain (other parts from reference TRBV7-6 and TRBJ2-7): GAGVSQSPRYKVTKRGQDVALRCDPISGHVSLYWYRQALGQGPEFLTYFNYEAQQDKSGLPNDRFSAERPEGSISTLTIQRTEQRDSAMYRCASSSHGGISYEQYFGPGTRLTVT.

This clone was observed a few times. The chain couples TRBV2 to TRBJ2-5; D possibly corresponds to TRBD2 (5 bases). The CDR3 spans 14 residues. Deletions cut 4 bases from V and 4 bases from J, with 13 bases between. Per the germline V gene, CDR1 is SNHLY and CDR2 is FYNNEI. CDR3 sequence reads: CASSVAGPGETQYF. The CDR3 coding sequence is TGTGCCAGCAGTGTCGCGGGTCCGGGAGAGACCCAGTACTTC.

The CDR3 nucleotides read TGCGCCAGCAGCCCCCACAGAGGGCAAGAGACCCAGTACTTC. Translated: CASSPHRGQETQYF. This chain uses TRBV4-1 with TRBJ2-5, with D maybe TRBD2 (5 bases). This CDR3 is 14 amino acids long. CDR1 and CDR2 (germline): MGHRA, YSYEKL. Trimming stripped 4 bases from V and 2 bases from J, with 11 bases between.

On this clone: Other DNA sequences of this sample code for an identical CDR3. The chain carries TRBV18 and TRBJ2-5; D is unresolved. The V end was cut by 2 bases, the J end by 3 bases, with 4 bases between. This CDR3 comprises 12 residues. Per the germline V gene, CDR1 is KGHSH and CDR2 is LQKENI. The CDR3 DNA reads as TGTGCCAGCTCACCAAGAGAAGAGACCCAGTACTTC. Its translation is CASSPREETQYF.

This clone came up a few times. V is TRBV28 and J is TRBJ1-4; TRBD1 matches at 8 bases. Trimming took 5 bases from V and 6 from J; bases not matched to a gene: 5. The CDR3 totals 14 residues. Germline values: CDR1 MDHEN, CDR2 SYDVKM. CDR3 region: CASSATGEDEKLFF. The DNA for the CDR3 is TGTGCCAGCAGTGCGACAGGGGAGGATGAAAAACTGTTTTTT.

As regards this clone: The sample contains more than one DNA sequence encoding this CDR3. The chain is built from TRBV5-1 and TRBJ2-2; D might be TRBD1 (5 bases). Trimming stripped 0 bases from V and 4 bases from J, with 7 bases between. The length of the CDR3 is 14 residues. Germline V gives CDR1 SGHRS, CDR2 YFSETQ. The CDR3 DNA reads as TGCGCCAGCAGCTTGGGCCAGGGCACCGGGGAGCTGTTTTTT. This codes for CASSLGQGTGELFF.

This clone has more than one count but fewer than ten. The chain joins TRBV2 to TRBJ2-7; TRBD2 agrees at 10 bases. The length of the CDR3 is 13 residues. Germline CDR1 SNHLY, CDR2 FYNNEI. The J segment lost 2 bases and the V segment lost 7 bases, leaving 2 bases of the junction unmatched. DNA of the CDR3: TGTGCCAGCAATAGCGGGAGGCCCTACGAGCAGTACTTC. Protein sequence: CASNSGRPYEQYF.

The chain recombines TRBV5-1 with TRBJ2-1; 9 nucleotides line up with TRBD2. The CDR3 length is 14 residues. Per germline, CDR1 SGHRS and CDR2 YFSETQ. V lost 5 bases, J lost 5 bases, and 5 bases stayed unmatched. The CDR3 protein is CASRRAGGNNEQFF. CDR3 sequence (DNA): TGCGCCAGCAGGCGAGCGGGAGGCAACAATGAGCAGTTCTTC. The full variable domain, in which reference TRBV5-1 and TRBJ2-1 provide the parts outside the CDR3, is KAGVTQTPRYLIKTRGQQVTLSCSPISGHRSVSWYQQTPGQGLQFLFEYFSETQRNKGNFPGRFSGRQFSNSRSEMNVSTLELGDSALYLCASRRAGGNNEQFFGPGTRLTVL.

J is TRBJ2-5 and V is TRBV7-9; 7 nucleotides align to TRBD1. The CDR3 consists of 15 residues. The germline V gene has CDR1 SEHNR and CDR2 FQNEAQ (reference sequence). J gave up 2 bases and V 0 bases, and 3 bases lay outside the gene matches. The CDR3 nucleotides read TGTGCCAGCAGCTTAGCAGGGGGCGGTCAAGAGACCCAGTACTTC. Its protein is CASSLAGGGQETQYF.

This clone was detected only a few times. CDR3 sequence reads: CASKFLEGNSPLHF. The CDR3, as DNA: TGTGCCAGCAAATTTTTGGAGGGTAATTCACCCCTCCACTTT. The chain recombines TRBV21-1 with TRBJ1-6. TRBV21-1 is given as a pseudogene. CDR3 size: 14 residues.

The chain uses TRBV13 and TRBJ1-1; D is perhaps TRBD1 (5 bases). Germline V gene data show CDR1 as PRHDT and CDR2 as FYEKMQ (reference sequence). V shed 5 bases and J shed 6 bases, with 13 bases lying between them. This CDR3 is 13 amino acids long. CDR3 bases: TGTGCCAGCAGCCGAACGTGGGGGGCTGAAGCTTTCTTT. Translated, it gives CASSRTWGAEAFF.